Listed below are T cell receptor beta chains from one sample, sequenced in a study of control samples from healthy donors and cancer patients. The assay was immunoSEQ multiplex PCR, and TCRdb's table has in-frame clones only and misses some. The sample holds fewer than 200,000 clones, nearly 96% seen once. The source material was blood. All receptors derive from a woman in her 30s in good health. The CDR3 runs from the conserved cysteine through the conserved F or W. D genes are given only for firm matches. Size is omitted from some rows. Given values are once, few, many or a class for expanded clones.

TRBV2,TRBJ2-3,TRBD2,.,TGTGCCAGTTACGGGGGGGCCCCCACAGATACGCAGTATTTT,CASYGGAPTDTQYF
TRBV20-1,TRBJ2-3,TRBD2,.,TGCAGTGCTAGTGGGGTAGCGGGGGGCAGCACAGATACGCAGTATTTT,CSASGVAGGSTDTQYF
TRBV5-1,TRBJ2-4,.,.,TGCGCCAGCAGCTTGGCCTCGGGGTCGGAAAACATTCAGTACTTC,CASSLASGSENIQYF
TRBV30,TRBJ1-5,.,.,TGTGCCTGGGGACCTGGACGTCTAGATCAGCCCCAGCATTTT,CAWGPGRLDQPQHF
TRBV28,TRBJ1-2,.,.,TGTGCCAGCAGTTTGTCCGGTAACTATGGCTACACCTTC,CASSLSGNYGYTF
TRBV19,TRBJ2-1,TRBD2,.,TGTGCCAGTAGTAAGCCTAGCGGAGCCCGGTATATGGAGCAGTTCTTC,CASSKPSGARYMEQFF
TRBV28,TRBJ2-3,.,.,TGTGCCAGCCGCCGGAAGAGCACAGATACGCAGTATTTT,CASRRKSTDTQYF
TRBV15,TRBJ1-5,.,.,TGTGCCACCAGCAGAGATAAGACGGAGAATCAGCCCCAGCATTTT,CATSRDKTENQPQHF
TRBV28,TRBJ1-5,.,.,TGTGCCGCAACCCCCATGGGTGGACAGCCCCAGCATTTT,CAATPMGGQPQHF
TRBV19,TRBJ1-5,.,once,TGTGCCAGTACCCAGGACGGCAATAGCAATCAGCCCCAGCATTTT,CASTQDGNSNQPQHF
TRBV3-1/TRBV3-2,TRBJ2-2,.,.,TGTGCCAGCAGCCAGGTGGAGAACACCGGGGAGCTGTTTTTT,CASSQVENTGELFF
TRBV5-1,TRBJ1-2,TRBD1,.,TGCGCCAGCAGGACCGACAGGGATATCAACTATGGCTACACCTTC,CASRTDRDINYGYTF
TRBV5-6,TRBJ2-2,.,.,TGTGCCAGCAGCCTGGACTTGAACACCGGGGAGCTGTTTTTT,CASSLDLNTGELFF
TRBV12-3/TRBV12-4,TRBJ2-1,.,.,TGTGCCAGCAGAACCGGGACTTACAATGAGCAGTTCTTC,CASRTGTYNEQFF
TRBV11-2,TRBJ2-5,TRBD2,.,TGTGCCAGCAGCTTATGGACTAGCTCCCCTCAAGAGACCCAGTACTTC,CASSLWTSSPQETQYF
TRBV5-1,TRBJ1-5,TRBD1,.,TGCGCCAGCAGCTTCGGACAGGGGCAGCCCCAGCATTTT,CASSFGQGQPQHF
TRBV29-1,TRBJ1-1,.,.,TGCAGCGTGGTGGTTTCGAACACTGAAGCTTTCTTT,CSVVVSNTEAFF
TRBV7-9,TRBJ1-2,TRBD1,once,TGTGCCAGCAGCCCACAGGGACAGGCCTATGGCTACACCTTC,CASSPQGQAYGYTF
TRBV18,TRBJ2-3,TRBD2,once,TGTGCCAGCTCAGGACTAGCGGGAGGCGGTACAGATACGCAGTATTTT,CASSGLAGGGTDTQYF
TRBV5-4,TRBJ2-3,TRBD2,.,TGTGCCAGCAGCCCCCGGGGAGGGGTCACAGATACGCAGTATTTT,CASSPRGGVTDTQYF
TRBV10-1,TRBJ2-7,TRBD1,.,TGCGCCAGCAGCAAGGGACAGAATGCGTACGAGCAGTACTTC,CASSKGQNAYEQYF
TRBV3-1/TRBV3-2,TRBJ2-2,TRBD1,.,TGTGCCAGCAGACCAGACAGGGGACCCGAGAACACCGGGGAGCTGTTTTTT,CASRPDRGPENTGELFF
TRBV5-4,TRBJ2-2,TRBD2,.,TGTGCCAGCAGCTTGTTCGGGAGGGCGGACACCGGGGAGCTGTTTTTT,CASSLFGRADTGELFF
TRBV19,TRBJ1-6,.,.,TGTGCCAGTAGTATAAGGTCCGGGCCAGGGATTCCCCTCCACTTT,CASSIRSGPGIPLHF
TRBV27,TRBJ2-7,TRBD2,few,TGTGCCAGCAGTTTGCAGCGGGGGGGCCTTGGAGAGCAGTACTTC,CASSLQRGGLGEQYF
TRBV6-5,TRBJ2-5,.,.,TGTGCCAGTGGTGGGAGAACCGAGACCCAGTACTTC,CASGGRTETQYF
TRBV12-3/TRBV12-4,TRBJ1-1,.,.,TGTGCCAGCAGTCTGACAACTTACACTGAAGCTTTCTTT,CASSLTTYTEAFF
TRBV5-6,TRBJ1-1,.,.,TGTGCCAGCAGATCCGGACGGGCTGGGGAAGCTTTCTTT,CASRSGRAGEAFF
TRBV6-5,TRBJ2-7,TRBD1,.,TGTGCCAGCAGTAGGGGGACAGGGGAAGAGCAGTACTTC,CASSRGTGEEQYF
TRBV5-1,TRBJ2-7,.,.,TGCGCCAGCAGTCGGGGATATTTCGAGCAGTACTTC,CASSRGYFEQYF
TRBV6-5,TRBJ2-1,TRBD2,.,TGTGCCGGCCGGGAGGGTTCCGATGAGCAGTTCTTC,CAGREGSDEQFF
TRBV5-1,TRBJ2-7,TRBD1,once,TGCGCCAGCAGCCAGACAGGGGGCACCTACAAGCAGTACTTC,CASSQTGGTYKQYF
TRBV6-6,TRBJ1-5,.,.,TGTGCCAGCAAATATGCCCCCAATCAGCCCCAGCATTTT,CASKYAPNQPQHF
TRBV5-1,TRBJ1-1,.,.,TGCGCCAGCAGCGGCAGGGGAATGAACACTGAAGCTTTCTTT,CASSGRGMNTEAFF
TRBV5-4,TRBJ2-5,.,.,TGTGCCAGCAGCTTGGGTAGCAAATTACAAGAGACCCAGTACTTC,CASSLGSKLQETQYF
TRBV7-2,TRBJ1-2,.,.,TGTGCCAGCAGCCCCGGTTCCCAGGGAAGTGGCTACACCTTC,CASSPGSQGSGYTF
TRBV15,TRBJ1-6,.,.,TGTGCCACCAGCGCCAACCTGGGGCAGATTTCACCCCTCCACTTT,CATSANLGQISPLHF
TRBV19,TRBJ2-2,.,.,TGTGCCAGTAGTATCGGAGGGGCCGGGGAGCTGTTTTTT,CASSIGGAGELFF
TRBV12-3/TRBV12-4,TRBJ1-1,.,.,TGTGCCAGCACCGTGTGGGAGGGCACTGAAGCTTTCTTT,CASTVWEGTEAFF
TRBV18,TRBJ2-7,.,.,TGTGCCAGTTCGAAGGGGTCACCGTCCTACGAGCAGTACTTC,CASSKGSPSYEQYF
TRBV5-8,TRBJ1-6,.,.,TGTGCCAGCAGCTCCCGGGCCAGCTCCTATAATTCACCCCTCCACTTT,CASSSRASSYNSPLHF